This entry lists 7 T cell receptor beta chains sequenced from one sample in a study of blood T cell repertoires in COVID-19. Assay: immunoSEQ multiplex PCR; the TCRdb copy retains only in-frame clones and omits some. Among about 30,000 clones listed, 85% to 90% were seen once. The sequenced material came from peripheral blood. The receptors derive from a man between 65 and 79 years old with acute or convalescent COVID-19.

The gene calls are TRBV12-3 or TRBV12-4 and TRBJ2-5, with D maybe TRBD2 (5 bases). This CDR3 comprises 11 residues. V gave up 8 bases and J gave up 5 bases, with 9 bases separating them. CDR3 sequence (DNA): TGTGCCAGCGGAGTAGCGGAGACCCAGTACTTC. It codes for CASGVAETQYF.

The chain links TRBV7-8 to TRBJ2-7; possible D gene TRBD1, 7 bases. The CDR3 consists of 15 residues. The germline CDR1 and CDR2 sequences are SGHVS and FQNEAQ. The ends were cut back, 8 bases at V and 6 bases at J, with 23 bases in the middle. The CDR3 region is CASVLAQGGAGEQYF. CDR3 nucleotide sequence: TGTGCCAGCGTCCTCGCCCAGGGGGGCGCGGGCGAGCAGTACTTC.

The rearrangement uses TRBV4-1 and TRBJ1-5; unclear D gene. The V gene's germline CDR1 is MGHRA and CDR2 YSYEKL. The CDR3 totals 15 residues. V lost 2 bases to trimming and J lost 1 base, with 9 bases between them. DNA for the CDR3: TGCGCCAGCAGCCAAAACCCCGGGAGCAATCAGCCCCAGCATTTT. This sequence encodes CASSQNPGSNQPQHF.

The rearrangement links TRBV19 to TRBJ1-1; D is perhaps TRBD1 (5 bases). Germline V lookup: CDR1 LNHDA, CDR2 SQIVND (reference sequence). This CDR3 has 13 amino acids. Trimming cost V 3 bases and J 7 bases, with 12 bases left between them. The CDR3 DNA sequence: TGTGCCAGTAGTATTGGGTTCGGGGGTGAAGCTTTCTTT. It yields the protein CASSIGFGGEAFF.

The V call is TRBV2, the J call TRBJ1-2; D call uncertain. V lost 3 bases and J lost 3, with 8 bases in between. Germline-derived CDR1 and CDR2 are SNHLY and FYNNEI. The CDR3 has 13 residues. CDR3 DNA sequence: TGTGCCAGCAGTGATGGGCGCCACTATGGCTACACCTTC. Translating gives CASSDGRHYGYTF.

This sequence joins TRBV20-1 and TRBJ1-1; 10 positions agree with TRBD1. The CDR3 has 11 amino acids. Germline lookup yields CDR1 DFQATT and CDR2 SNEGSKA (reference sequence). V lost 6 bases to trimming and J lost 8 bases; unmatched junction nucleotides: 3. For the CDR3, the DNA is TGCAGTGCGCTGACAGGGGGCGAAGCTTTCTTT. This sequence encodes CSALTGGEAFF.

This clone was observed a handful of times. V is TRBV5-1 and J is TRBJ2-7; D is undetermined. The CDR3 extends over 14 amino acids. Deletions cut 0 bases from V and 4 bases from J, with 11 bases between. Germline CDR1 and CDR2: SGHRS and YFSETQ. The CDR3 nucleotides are TGCGCCAGCAGCTTGGTGGCAACCAGATACGAGCAGTACTTC. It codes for CASSLVATRYEQYF.